This T cell receptor beta chain emerged from a study of cytomegalovirus exposure and HLA in healthy donors. Study-level results: It was taken for granted in presence/absence analyses that sequencing depth across donors was roughly uniform.

The PCR was carried out with 60 Vbeta primers and 13 Jbeta primers. Assay used: immunoSEQ multiplex PCR; TCRdb lists only in-frame clones, some missing. The sample has 95,000 to 150,000 clones, 76% seen once. Germline CDR1 reads SGHRS; CDR2 reads YFSETQ. This CDR3 contains 16 residues. J lost 5 bases, V lost 0 bases, and 8 bases had no gene match. In its sample, this clone was seen a few times. The target antigen is unknown. The chain uses TRBV5-1 and TRBJ2-5, with 9 bases fitting TRBD2. The sequenced sample was PBMCs. This sequence was found in a man in his forties or fifties in good health and CMV-seronegative. The CDR3 DNA sequence: TGCGCCAGCAGCTTGGGTAGCGGGGGTACCAGGGAGACCCAGTACTTC. It encodes CASSLGSGGTRETQYF.